The 5 T cell receptor beta chains below all came from one sample that was sequenced in a study of blood T cell repertoires in COVID-19. Measured with immunoSEQ multiplex PCR; TCRdb has only the in-frame clones, and not every one. Among roughly 250,000 clones, more than 75% were seen once, and the ten largest hold around 0.98%. The sequenced sample was peripheral blood. These receptors were collected from a man between 35 and 55 years old with acute or convalescent COVID-19.

The V call is TRBV29-1, the J call TRBJ1-2; 11 bases map to TRBD1. CDR3 size: 16 residues. V was pared by 3 bases and J by 4 bases, with 10 bases of the junction left unmatched. Germline V gene sequence: CDR1 SQVTM, CDR2 ANQGSEA. The CDR3 loop reads CSVEERGTGGSYGYTF. CDR3 DNA: TGCAGCGTTGAGGAGAGGGGGACAGGGGGTAGCTATGGCTACACCTTC.

This sequence joins TRBV10-2 and TRBJ2-7; D is possibly TRBD2 (6 bases). Germline-derived CDR1 and CDR2 are WSHSY and SAAADI. The CDR3 is 13 residues long. Trimming left V 6 bases short and J 2 bases short, with 11 bases between. For the CDR3, the DNA is TGCGCCAGCAGGCGGGGCAAGGCCTACGAGCAGTACTTC. It translates to CASRRGKAYEQYF.

The V and J genes are TRBV4-1 and TRBJ2-1, with 10 bases aligning to TRBD1. Germline CDR1 is MGHRA and CDR2 is YSYEKL. The CDR3 consists of 13 residues. After removal of 6 bases from V and 8 bases from J, the junction contained 4 bases not matched to a gene. The CDR3 DNA reads TGCGCCAGCAGTGGACAGGGGGACTATGAGCAGTTCTTC. Residues: CASSGQGDYEQFF.

This clone was observed once. This chain joins TRBV11-3 and TRBJ2-1; D may be TRBD2 (6 bases). This CDR3 is built from 13 residues. Germline CDR1 reads SGHNT; CDR2 reads YENEEA. Trimming cost V 4 bases and J 3 bases, with 7 bases left between them. DNA for the CDR3: TGTGCCAGCAGCTCGGGGGACTACAATGAGCAGTTCTTC. This codes for CASSSGDYNEQFF.

The V gene is TRBV30, the J gene TRBJ2-5, with D possibly TRBD1 on 5 matching bases. The germline CDR1 and CDR2 sequences are GTSNPN and SVGIG (reference sequence). V dropped 0 bases and J dropped 3 bases, with 11 bases sitting between them. This CDR3 spans 14 amino acids. CDR3 amino acids: CAWSVLGAEETQYF. DNA of the CDR3: TGTGCCTGGAGTGTACTTGGGGCGGAAGAGACCCAGTACTTC.